These 21 T cell receptor beta chains share one sample of origin, sequenced in a study of T-cell reconstitution after alpha-beta-depleted transplantation in children. Unique molecular identifiers featured in how the TCRbeta library was prepared. TCRdb reprocessed the PCR reads via MiXCR and lists one record per CDR3 protein. The data show some 400,000 distinct CDR3 sequences, 20% seen once. Sequenced material: PBMCs from the stem cell graft donor, taken from the stem cell graft. The receptors were gathered from a human donor who donated a stem cell graft to a child with acute myeloid leukemia.

This chain uses TRBV7-9 with TRBJ2-3, with TRBD2 matching over 8 bases. The CDR3 is 16 residues long. Germline CDR1 reads SEHNR; CDR2 reads FQNEAQ (reference sequence). The V segment lost 1 base and the J segment 2 bases; nucleotides outside the gene matches: 5. CDR3 DNA: TGTGCCAGCAGCTTAGATGTGACTAGCGACACAGATACGCAGTATTTT. Protein: CASSLDVTSDTDTQYF.

The rearrangement links TRBV20-1 to TRBJ2-1, with D maybe TRBD1 (5 bases). The CDR3 is 14 amino acids. CDR1 and CDR2 (germline): DFQATT, SNEGSKA (reference sequence). The CDR3 DNA reads TGCTGGGGCCAGGCTCCCCGCTTTCCAAATGAGCAGTTCTTC. Protein product: CWGQAPRFPNEQFF.

The chain carries TRBV9 and TRBJ2-1; TRBD2 matches 9 bases. CDR1 is SGDLS and CDR2 is YYNGEE in the germline V gene. This CDR3 has 19 amino acids. The V and J ends lost 3 bases and 0 bases, in that order; junction bases with no gene match: 13. CDR3 nucleotides: TGTGCCAGCAGCGCCGACCTAAGAGCGGGAGGTAGCTCCTACAATGAGCAGTTCTTC. It is translated as CASSADLRAGGSSYNEQFF.

This chain connects TRBV12-3 or TRBV12-4 to TRBJ2-2; 10 nucleotides match TRBD2. V shed 7 bases, J shed 9 bases, and the junction held 14 bases outside the gene matches. The CDR3 is 16 amino acids. This chain's CDR3 is CASTAPGTSVVRELFF. In DNA, the CDR3 is TGTGCCAGCACCGCGCCCGGGACTAGCGTTGTCCGGGAGCTGTTTTTT.

In its sample, this clonotype was seen many times. DNA of the CDR3: TGTGCCAGCAGTGAATTGGGGGTTTCGGGGGTTGTTGAGCAGTACTTC. Translated, it gives CASSELGVSGVVEQYF. This chain connects TRBV25-1 to TRBJ2-7, with D possibly TRBD2 on 6 matching bases. CDR3 length equals 16 residues. Trimming pared 1 base from V and 7 bases from J, leaving 20 bases between. Germline loops: CDR1 MGHDK, CDR2 SYGVNS.

Ten or more counts support this clonotype. The chain employs TRBV5-1 and TRBJ2-1, with D maybe TRBD1 (6 bases). Germline CDR1 and CDR2: SGHRS and YFSETQ. Between the trimmed V and J ends, which lost 1 base and 4 bases, there was a span of 18 bases. The CDR3 is 17 amino acids. The CDR3 DNA reads as TGCGCCAGCAGCTTGCTTTCTCTGGGGGCGAGTTACAATGAGCAGTTCTTC. Protein product: CASSLLSLGASYNEQFF.

This clonotype came up a few times. The chain links TRBV7-9 to TRBJ2-7; TRBD1 aligns across 9 bases. Trimming removed 5 bases from V and 4 bases from J; junction bases left unmatched: 6. Germline V gene sequence: CDR1 SEHNR, CDR2 FQNEAQ (reference sequence). This CDR3 has 14 residues. CDR3 nucleotides: TGTGCCAGCAGCCCTTCCGGGACAGGGTACGAGCAGTACTTC. Encoded protein: CASSPSGTGYEQYF. The whole variable domain, remainder taken from reference TRBV7-9 and TRBJ2-7, is DTGVSQNPRHKITKRGQNVTFRCDPISEHNRLYWYRQTLGQGPEFLTYFQNEAQLEKSRLLSDRFSAERPKGSFSTLEIQRTEQGDSAMYLCASSPSGTGYEQYFGPGTRLTVT.

The CDR3 here is CASSFPSSGATGELFF. DNA of the CDR3: TGTGCCAGCAGCTTCCCCAGTAGCGGAGCCACCGGGGAGCTGTTTTTT. V usage is TRBV7-8 and J usage is TRBJ2-2; TRBD2 is a possible D gene (6 bases). The ends were cut back, 3 bases at V and 4 bases at J, with 15 bases in the middle. The CDR3 is made up of 16 amino acids. Germline CDR1 is SGHVS and CDR2 is FQNEAQ.

This chain uses TRBV12-3 or TRBV12-4 with TRBJ2-1; 12 bases match TRBD2. V lost 2 bases, J lost 5 bases, and 10 bases stayed unmatched. The CDR3 has 18 residues. CDR3 residues: CASSLRVQTSGGHNEQFF. Here the CDR3 DNA reads TGTGCCAGCAGTTTAAGGGTACAGACTAGCGGGGGACACAATGAGCAGTTCTTC.

This clonotype was detected only a few times. The chain employs TRBV12-3 or TRBV12-4 and TRBJ2-1; a weak D match, TRBD1 (5 bases). Trimming shortened V by 1 base and J by 8 bases, and 15 bases separated the two germline ends. CDR3 length equals 15 residues. This chain's CDR3 is CASSLVGRALDEQFF. CDR3 DNA sequence: TGTGCCAGCAGTTTAGTGGGCAGGGCTCTCGATGAGCAGTTCTTC.

The chain uses TRBV12-3 or TRBV12-4 and TRBJ2-5; TRBD2 aligns across 8 bases. The CDR3 length is 18 residues. J gave up 2 bases and V 3 bases, and 14 bases lay outside the gene matches. The CDR3, as DNA: TGTGCCAGCAGTTTTTCGGCGGGGGGAGGACCAAATCAAGAGACCCAGTACTTC. This codes for CASSFSAGGGPNQETQYF.

The chain carries TRBV2 and TRBJ2-1, with 7 bases lining up with TRBD2. Germline V CDR1 and CDR2: SNHLY, FYNNEI. The CDR3 totals 15 residues. After removal of 2 bases from V and 8 bases from J, the junction contained 9 bases not matched to a gene. The CDR3, as DNA: TGTGCCAGCAGTGAACGAGGACTAGGTTCGTATGAGCAGTTCTTC. This sequence encodes CASSERGLGSYEQFF.

The J gene is TRBJ1-1, the V gene TRBV6-1; 8 positions agree with TRBD1. The CDR3 covers 14 residues. CDR1 MNHNS and CDR2 SASEGT come from the germline V gene. Losses at the gene ends were 4 bases for V and 5 bases for J; bases not matched to a gene: 6. Written as DNA, the CDR3 is TGTGCCAGCAGTGTTGGACAGGGTTATACTGAAGCTTTCTTT. Encoded protein: CASSVGQGYTEAFF.

This clonotype appeared a few times. The V and J genes are TRBV12-3 or TRBV12-4 and TRBJ1-5, with TRBD1 matching 7 bases. The V gene end was trimmed by 7 bases and the J gene end by 4 bases; junction bases not matched to a gene: 4. The CDR3 runs 13 residues. The CDR3 coding sequence is TGTGCCAGCACTCCGGACAGGAATCAGCCCCAGCATTTT. It encodes CASTPDRNQPQHF.

This rearrangement joins TRBV20-1 to TRBJ2-1; D assignment may be TRBD1 or TRBD2 (6 bases each). The germline V and J ends were trimmed by 3 bases and 2 bases, with 8 bases remaining between them. Germline-derived CDR1 and CDR2 are DFQATT and SNEGSKA (reference sequence). The CDR3 runs 13 residues. CDR3 amino acids: CSASGGPYNEQFF. The CDR3 DNA is TGCAGTGCTAGCGGGGGCCCCTACAATGAGCAGTTCTTC.

The chain joins TRBV6-1 to TRBJ2-3, with 11 bases that match TRBD2. V shed 5 bases, J shed 4 bases, and the junction held 5 bases outside the gene matches. CDR1 is MNHNS and CDR2 is SASEGT in the germline V gene. This CDR3 region has 15 residues. The CDR3, as DNA: TGTGCCAGCAGTAAACTAGCGGGAGTAGCAGATACGCAGTATTTT. This translates into CASSKLAGVADTQYF.

This clonotype was counted ten times or more. The rearrangement uses TRBV4-3 and TRBJ2-7; tentative D call: TRBD1 (6 bases). Germline lookup yields CDR1 LGHNA and CDR2 YSLEER. The CDR3 contains 19 residues. Deletions cut 4 bases from V and 7 bases from J, with 32 bases between. The CDR3 sequence is CASSREPPGHGLGVHEQYF. The CDR3 nucleotides are TGCGCCAGCAGCCGCGAACCGCCGGGACACGGGTTAGGGGTACATGAGCAGTACTTC.

This clonotype appeared many times. The chain joins TRBV28 to TRBJ2-5, with D perhaps matching TRBD2 (7 bases). Germline V gene lookup returns CDR1 MDHEN and CDR2 SYDVKM. Trimming took off 1 base at V and 5 bases at J, with 11 bases between the two ends. The CDR3 extends over 14 amino acids. The CDR3 is CASSLSRGGETQYF. CDR3 bases: TGTGCCAGCAGTTTATCCCGCGGGGGCGAGACCCAGTACTTC.

This sequence joins TRBV7-1 and TRBJ2-1; 14 bases agree with TRBD2. TRBV7-1 is an ORF for which the function is uncertain. This CDR3 spans 22 amino acids. Trimming took 3 bases from V and 0 from J; bases not matched to a gene: 16. This chain's CDR3 is CASSSSQTSGRAGPRSYNEQFF. In DNA form, the CDR3 reads TGTGCCAGCAGCTCGTCCCAGACTAGCGGGAGGGCGGGGCCCCGCTCCTACAATGAGCAGTTCTTC.

The chain links TRBV25-1 to TRBJ1-2; 11 bases line up with TRBD1. Germline CDR1 MGHDK, CDR2 SYGVNS. This CDR3 has 15 amino acids. V trimming: 8 bases; J trimming: 5 bases; junction bases outside the gene matches: 10. CDR3 residues: CASSYPGQGVYGYTF. The CDR3 DNA is TGTGCCAGCTCGTACCCGGGACAGGGGGTTTATGGCTACACCTTC.

By sample share, this clonotype is medium-sized. The V gene is TRBV20-1, the J gene TRBJ2-7; 9 positions agree with TRBD1. This CDR3 is built from 12 residues. From germline, CDR1 is DFQATT and CDR2 SNEGSKA (reference sequence). CDR3 loop: CRPTGQGYEQYF. The DNA for the CDR3 is TGCAGACCTACGGGACAGGGCTACGAGCAGTACTTC.